A few counts support the clone carrying this TCR beta chain. No antigen is known for it. For TCR beta, libraries came from quantitative 5'-RACE with molecular barcodes. TCRdb independently ran MiXCR on the 5' RACE reads; one entry per CDR3 protein. This table has more than 600,000 distinct CDR3 sequences, over 15% appearing once. This specimen belongs to a study of CD8 T cells in ankylosing spondylitis. Notes on the study in general: Within ankylosing spondylitis blood, a TCR beta motif made up of roughly eight highly homologous variants appeared to be characteristic. Clones linked to disease were reported to show significant enrichment in matched ankylosing spondylitis synovial fluid. Relatively rare in peripheral blood, disease-linked clones were also CD8+.

The V and J ends lost 1 base and 0 bases respectively, with 23 bases between them. Germline values: CDR1 SQVTM, CDR2 ANQGSEA. The CDR3 runs to 19 residues. The sample comprised blood, either unsorted or a sorted T cell fraction (not recorded which). The TCR was taken from a male donor with ankylosing spondylitis. The V and J genes are TRBV29-1 and TRBJ2-3, with D perhaps TRBD1 (6 bases). The CDR3 sequence: CSVEALTGSRGYSTDTQYF. The CDR3 nucleotides read TGCAGCGTTGAAGCCCTGACAGGCTCAAGAGGCTATAGCACAGATACGCAGTATTTT.